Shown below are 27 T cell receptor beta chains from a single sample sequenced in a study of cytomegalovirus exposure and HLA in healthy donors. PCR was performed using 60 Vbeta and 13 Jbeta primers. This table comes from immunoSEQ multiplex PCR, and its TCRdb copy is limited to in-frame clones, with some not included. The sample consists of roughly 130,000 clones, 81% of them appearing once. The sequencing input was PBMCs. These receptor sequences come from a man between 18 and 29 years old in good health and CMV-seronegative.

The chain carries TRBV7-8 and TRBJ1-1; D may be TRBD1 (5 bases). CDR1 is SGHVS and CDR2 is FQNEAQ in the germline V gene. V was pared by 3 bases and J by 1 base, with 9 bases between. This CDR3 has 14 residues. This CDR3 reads CASSLATGNTEAFF. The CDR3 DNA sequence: TGTGCCAGCAGCTTGGCCACAGGGAACACTGAAGCTTTCTTT.

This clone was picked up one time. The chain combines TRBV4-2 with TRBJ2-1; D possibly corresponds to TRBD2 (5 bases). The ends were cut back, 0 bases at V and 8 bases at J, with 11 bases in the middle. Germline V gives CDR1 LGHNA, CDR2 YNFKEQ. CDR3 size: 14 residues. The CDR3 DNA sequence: TGTGCCAGCAGCCAAGATAGAGGGTTTGATGAGCAGTTCTTC. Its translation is CASSQDRGFDEQFF.

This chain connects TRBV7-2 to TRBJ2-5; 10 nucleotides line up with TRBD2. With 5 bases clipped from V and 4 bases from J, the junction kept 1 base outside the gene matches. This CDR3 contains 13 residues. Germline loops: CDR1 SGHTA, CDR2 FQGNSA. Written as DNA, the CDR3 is TGTGCCAGCAGCCGGACTAGCGGAGAGACCCAGTACTTC. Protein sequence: CASSRTSGETQYF. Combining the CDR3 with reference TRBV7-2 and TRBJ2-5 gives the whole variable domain GAGVSQSPSNKVTEKGKDVELRCDPISGHTALYWYRQSLGQGLEFLIYFQGNSAPDKSGLPSDRFSAERTGGSVSTLTIQRTQQEDSAVYLCASSRTSGETQYFGPGTRLLVL.

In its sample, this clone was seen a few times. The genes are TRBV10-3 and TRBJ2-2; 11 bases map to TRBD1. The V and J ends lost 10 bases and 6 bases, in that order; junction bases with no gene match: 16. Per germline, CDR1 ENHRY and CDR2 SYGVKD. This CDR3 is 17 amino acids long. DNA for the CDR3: TGTGCCAACGCAGAACTTATACCGGGACAGGGGGCCGGGGAGCTGTTTTTT. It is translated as CANAELIPGQGAGELFF.

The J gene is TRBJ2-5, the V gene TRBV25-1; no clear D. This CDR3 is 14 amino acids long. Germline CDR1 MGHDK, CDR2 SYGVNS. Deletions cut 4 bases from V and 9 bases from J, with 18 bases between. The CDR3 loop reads CASSGGSGFEAQYF. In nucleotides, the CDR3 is TGTGCCAGCAGTGGCGGTTCCGGGTTTGAGGCCCAGTACTTC. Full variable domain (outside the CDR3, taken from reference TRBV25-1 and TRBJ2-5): EADIYQTPRYLVIGTGKKITLECSQTMGHDKMYWYQQDPGMELHLIHYSYGVNSTEKGDLSSESTVSRIRTEHFPLTLESARPSHTSQYLCASSGGSGFEAQYFGPGTRLLVL.

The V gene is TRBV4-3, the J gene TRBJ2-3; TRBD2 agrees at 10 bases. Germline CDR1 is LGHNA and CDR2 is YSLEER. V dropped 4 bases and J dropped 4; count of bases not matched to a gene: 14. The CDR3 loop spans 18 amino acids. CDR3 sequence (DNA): TGCGCCAGCAGCCCGGCCATCATTAGCGGGGGGCTAGCAGATACGCAGTATTTT. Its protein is CASSPAIISGGLADTQYF.

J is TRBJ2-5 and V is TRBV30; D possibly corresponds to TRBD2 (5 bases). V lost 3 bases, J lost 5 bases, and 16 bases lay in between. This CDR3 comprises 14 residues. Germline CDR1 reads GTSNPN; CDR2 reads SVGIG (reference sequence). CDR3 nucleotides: TGTGCCTGGAGCCCCCAGAGGGCTTGGGAGACCCAGTACTTC. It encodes CAWSPQRAWETQYF.

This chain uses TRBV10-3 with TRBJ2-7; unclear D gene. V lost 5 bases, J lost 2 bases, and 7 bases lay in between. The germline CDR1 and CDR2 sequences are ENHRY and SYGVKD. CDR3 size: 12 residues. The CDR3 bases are TGTGCCATCAGTACAGAAACCTACGAGCAGTACTTC. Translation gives CAISTETYEQYF.

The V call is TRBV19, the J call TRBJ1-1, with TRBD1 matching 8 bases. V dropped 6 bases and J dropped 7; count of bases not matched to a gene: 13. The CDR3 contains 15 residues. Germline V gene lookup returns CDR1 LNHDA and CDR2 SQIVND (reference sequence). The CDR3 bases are TGTGCCAGTAGCGCCCGCCTTAGAGACAGGGGTGAAGCTTTCTTT. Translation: CASSARLRDRGEAFF.

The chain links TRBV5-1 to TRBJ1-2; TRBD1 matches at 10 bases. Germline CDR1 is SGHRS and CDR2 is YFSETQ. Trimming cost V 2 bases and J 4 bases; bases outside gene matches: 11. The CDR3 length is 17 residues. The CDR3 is CASSFGQGVRVVYGYTF. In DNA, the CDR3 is TGCGCCAGCAGCTTCGGACAGGGGGTCCGGGTTGTCTATGGCTACACCTTC.

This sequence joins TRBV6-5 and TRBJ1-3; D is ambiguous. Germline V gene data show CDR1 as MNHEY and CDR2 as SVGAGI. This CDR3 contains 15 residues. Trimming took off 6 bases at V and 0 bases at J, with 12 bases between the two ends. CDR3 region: CASRSTVSSGNTIYF. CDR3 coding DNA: TGTGCCAGCAGGTCAACGGTTAGCTCTGGAAACACCATATATTTT.

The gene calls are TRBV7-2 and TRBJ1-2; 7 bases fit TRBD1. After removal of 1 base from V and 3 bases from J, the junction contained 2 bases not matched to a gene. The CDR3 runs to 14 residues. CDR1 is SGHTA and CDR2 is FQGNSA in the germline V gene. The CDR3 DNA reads TGTGCCAGCAGCTTAGTTGGGACAGACTATGGCTACACCTTC. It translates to CASSLVGTDYGYTF.

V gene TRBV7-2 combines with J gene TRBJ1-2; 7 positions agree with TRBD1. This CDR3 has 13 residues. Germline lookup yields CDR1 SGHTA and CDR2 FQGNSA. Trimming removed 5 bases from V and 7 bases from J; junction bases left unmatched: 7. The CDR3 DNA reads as TGTGCCAGCAGCCGATCACAGGGGTTTGGCTACACCTTC. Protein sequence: CASSRSQGFGYTF.

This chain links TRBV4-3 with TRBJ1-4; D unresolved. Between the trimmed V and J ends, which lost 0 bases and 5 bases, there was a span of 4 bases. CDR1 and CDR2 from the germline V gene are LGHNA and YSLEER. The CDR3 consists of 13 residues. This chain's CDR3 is CASSQDLNEKLFF. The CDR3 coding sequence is TGCGCCAGCAGCCAAGACCTGAATGAAAAACTGTTTTTT.

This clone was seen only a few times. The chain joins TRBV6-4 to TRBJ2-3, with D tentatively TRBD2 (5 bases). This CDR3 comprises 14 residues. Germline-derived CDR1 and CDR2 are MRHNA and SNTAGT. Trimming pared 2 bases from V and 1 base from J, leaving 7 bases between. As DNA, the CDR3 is TGTGCCAGCAGTGACAACGGGGGCACAGATACGCAGTATTTT. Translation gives CASSDNGGTDTQYF.

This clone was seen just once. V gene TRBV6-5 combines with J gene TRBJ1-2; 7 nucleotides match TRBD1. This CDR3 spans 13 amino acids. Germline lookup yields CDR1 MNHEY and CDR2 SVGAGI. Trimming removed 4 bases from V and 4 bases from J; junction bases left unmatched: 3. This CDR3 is CASSSRQGYGYTF. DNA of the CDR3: TGTGCCAGCAGTTCCAGACAGGGCTATGGCTACACCTTC.

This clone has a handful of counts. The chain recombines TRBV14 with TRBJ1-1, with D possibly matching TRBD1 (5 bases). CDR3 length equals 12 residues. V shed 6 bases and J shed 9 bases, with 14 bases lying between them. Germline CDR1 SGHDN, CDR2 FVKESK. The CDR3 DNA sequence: TGTGCCAGCAGAACGCATCAGGGTAAAGCTTTCTTT. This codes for CASRTHQGKAFF. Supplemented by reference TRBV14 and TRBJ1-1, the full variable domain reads EAGVTQFPSHSVIEKGQTVTLRCDPISGHDNLYWYRRVMGKEIKFLLHFVKESKQDESGMPNNRFLAERTGGTYSTLKVQPAELEDSGVYFCASRTHQGKAFFGQGTRLTVV.

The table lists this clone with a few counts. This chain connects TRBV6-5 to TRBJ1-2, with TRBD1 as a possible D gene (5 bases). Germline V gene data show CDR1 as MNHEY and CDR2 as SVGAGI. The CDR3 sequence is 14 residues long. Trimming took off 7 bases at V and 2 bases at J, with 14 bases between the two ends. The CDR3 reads CASKARVENYGYTF. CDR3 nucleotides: TGTGCCAGCAAGGCCAGGGTTGAGAACTATGGCTACACCTTC.

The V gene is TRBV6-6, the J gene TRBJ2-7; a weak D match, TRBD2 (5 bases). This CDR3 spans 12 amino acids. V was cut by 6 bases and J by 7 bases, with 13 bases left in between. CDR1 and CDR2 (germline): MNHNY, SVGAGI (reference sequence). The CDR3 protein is CASSSPGGEQYF. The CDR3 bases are TGTGCCAGCAGCTCACCAGGAGGTGAGCAGTACTTC.

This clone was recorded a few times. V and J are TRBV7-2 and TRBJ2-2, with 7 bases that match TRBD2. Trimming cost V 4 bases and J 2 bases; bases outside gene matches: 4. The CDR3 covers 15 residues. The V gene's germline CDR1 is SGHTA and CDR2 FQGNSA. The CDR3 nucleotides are TGTGCCAGCAGCTACCGGGACTACAACACCGGGGAGCTGTTTTTT. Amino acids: CASSYRDYNTGELFF. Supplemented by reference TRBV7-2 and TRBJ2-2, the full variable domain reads GAGVSQSPSNKVTEKGKDVELRCDPISGHTALYWYRQSLGQGLEFLIYFQGNSAPDKSGLPSDRFSAERTGGSVSTLTIQRTQQEDSAVYLCASSYRDYNTGELFFGEGSRLTVL.

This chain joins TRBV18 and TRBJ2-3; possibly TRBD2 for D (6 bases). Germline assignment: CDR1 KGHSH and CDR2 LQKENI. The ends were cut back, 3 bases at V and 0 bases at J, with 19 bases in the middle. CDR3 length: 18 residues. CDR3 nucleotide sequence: TGTGCCAGCTCACCCTCGGTTCGCGGGATGACTAGCACAGATACGCAGTATTTT. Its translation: CASSPSVRGMTSTDTQYF.

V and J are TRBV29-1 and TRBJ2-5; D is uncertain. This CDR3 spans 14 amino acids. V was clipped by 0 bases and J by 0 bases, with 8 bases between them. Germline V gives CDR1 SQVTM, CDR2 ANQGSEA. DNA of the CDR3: TGCAGCGTTGAAGATGTCCGGTACCAAGAGACCCAGTACTTC. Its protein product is CSVEDVRYQETQYF.

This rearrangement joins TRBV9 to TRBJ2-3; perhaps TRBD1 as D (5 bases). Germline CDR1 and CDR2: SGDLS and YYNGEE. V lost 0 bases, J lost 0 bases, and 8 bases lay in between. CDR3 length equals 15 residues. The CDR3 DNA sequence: TGTGCCAGCAGCGTAGGACAGACTAGCACAGATACGCAGTATTTT. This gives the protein CASSVGQTSTDTQYF.

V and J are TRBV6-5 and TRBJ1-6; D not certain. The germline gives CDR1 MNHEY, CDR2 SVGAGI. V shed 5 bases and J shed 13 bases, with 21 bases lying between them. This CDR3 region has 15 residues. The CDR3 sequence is CASSTTAEAFDPLHF. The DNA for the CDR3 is TGTGCCAGCAGTACGACGGCGGAGGCTTTTGATCCCCTCCACTTT.

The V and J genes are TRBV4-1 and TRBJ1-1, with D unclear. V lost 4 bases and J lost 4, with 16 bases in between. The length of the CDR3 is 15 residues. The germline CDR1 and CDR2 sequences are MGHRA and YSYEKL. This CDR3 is CASSPFGMQGTEAFF. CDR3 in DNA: TGCGCCAGCAGCCCATTCGGGATGCAAGGCACTGAAGCTTTCTTT.

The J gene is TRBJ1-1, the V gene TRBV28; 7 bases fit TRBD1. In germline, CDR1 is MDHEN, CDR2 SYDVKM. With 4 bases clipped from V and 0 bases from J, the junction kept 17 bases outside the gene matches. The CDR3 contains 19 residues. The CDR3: CASSYLLRGQPMMNTEAFF. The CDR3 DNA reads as TGTGCCAGCAGTTACCTACTGAGGGGACAGCCTATGATGAACACTGAAGCTTTCTTT. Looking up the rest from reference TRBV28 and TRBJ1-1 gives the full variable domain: DVKVTQSSRYLVKRTGEKVFLECVQDMDHENMFWYRQDPGLGLRLIYFSYDVKMKEKGDIPEGYSVSREKKERFSLILESASTNQTSMYLCASSYLLRGQPMMNTEAFFGQGTRLTVV.

CDR3 nucleotides: TGCAGCGTTGAAAGTCTGCGGACAGGGGGTTCCTACGAGCAGTACTTC. Translation: CSVESLRTGGSYEQYF. The J gene is TRBJ2-7, the V gene TRBV29-1, with 10 bases aligning to TRBD1. The junction had 8 bases not matched to a gene; V was cut back by 2 bases and J by 1 base. The CDR3 totals 16 residues. The germline CDR1 and CDR2 sequences are SQVTM and ANQGSEA.